These 10 T cell receptor beta chains originate from one sample sequenced in a study of cytomegalovirus exposure and HLA in healthy donors. Both 60 Vbeta primers and 13 Jbeta primers went into the PCR. The data were produced by immunoSEQ multiplex PCR, yet TCRdb's version contains in-frame clones alone and is incomplete. The data show under 200,000 clones, approximately 72% seen once. Sequencing used PBMCs. The origin of the receptors is a man aged 18 to 30 in good health and CMV-seronegative.

This chain connects TRBV11-2 to TRBJ2-2; 10 nucleotides agree with TRBD2. From germline, CDR1 is SGHAT and CDR2 FQNNGV. This CDR3 is built from 16 residues. V trimming: 5 bases; J trimming: 5 bases; junction bases outside the gene matches: 8. CDR3 region: CASSRTGTSVTGELFF. Written as DNA, the CDR3 is TGTGCCAGCAGCCGCACCGGGACTAGCGTGACCGGGGAGCTGTTTTTT. Complete variable domain (other parts from reference TRBV11-2 and TRBJ2-2): EAGVAQSPRYKIIEKRQSVAFWCNPISGHATLYWYQQILGQGPKLLIQFQNNGVVDDSQLPKDRFSAERLKGVDSTLKIQPAKLEDSAVYLCASSRTGTSVTGELFFGEGSRLTVL.

This chain connects TRBV5-4 to TRBJ2-5; tentative D call: TRBD1 (5 bases). V shed 10 bases and J shed 2 bases, with 9 bases lying between them. The CDR3 runs to 11 residues. Germline CDR1 reads SGHNT; CDR2 reads YYREEE (reference sequence). The CDR3 is CALGQQETQYF. For the CDR3, the DNA is TGTGCCCTTGGACAACAAGAGACCCAGTACTTC.

This chain joins TRBV5-1 and TRBJ1-3, with 8 bases identical to TRBD1. The CDR3 loop spans 14 amino acids. Germline V gives CDR1 SGHRS, CDR2 YFSETQ. V was pared by 3 bases and J by 4 bases, with 3 bases of the junction left unmatched. The CDR3 DNA sequence: TGCGCCAGCAGCTCGGGACAGGACGGAAACACCATATATTTT. Encoded protein: CASSSGQDGNTIYF.

This clone was recorded a few times. V and J are TRBV10-1 and TRBJ2-7, with D maybe TRBD1 (5 bases). Trimming shortened V by 2 bases and J by 5 bases, and 13 bases separated the two germline ends. CDR3 length: 14 amino acids. CDR1 and CDR2 (germline): WNHNN, SYGVQD (reference sequence). CDR3 protein: CASSERQIQDEQYF. DNA of the CDR3: TGCGCCAGCAGTGAGAGACAGATCCAAGACGAGCAGTACTTC.

The genes are TRBV2 and TRBJ2-7; the match to TRBD1 covers 10 bases. The V gene end was trimmed by 2 bases and the J gene end by 2 bases; junction bases not matched to a gene: 3. CDR1 is SNHLY and CDR2 is FYNNEI in the germline V gene. CDR3 length equals 15 residues. The CDR3 region is CASSEIGTGAYEQYF. The DNA of the CDR3 is TGTGCCAGCAGTGAAATAGGGACAGGGGCCTACGAGCAGTACTTC.

This rearrangement joins TRBV7-2 to TRBJ1-2; 10 bases agree with TRBD1. Losses at the gene ends were 5 bases for V and 6 bases for J; bases not matched to a gene: 6. The germline CDR1 and CDR2 sequences are SGHTA and FQGNSA. This CDR3 contains 14 residues. The CDR3 loop reads CASSARQGADGYTF. The CDR3 DNA reads as TGTGCCAGCAGCGCCCGACAGGGGGCGGATGGCTACACCTTC.

The gene calls are TRBV7-8 and TRBJ2-3, with D possibly TRBD2 on 6 matching bases. V gave up 0 bases and J gave up 4 bases, with 32 bases separating them. The CDR3 extends over 22 amino acids. Germline V gene sequence: CDR1 SGHVS, CDR2 FQNEAQ. The chain's CDR3 is CASSLAPGTPVTTPERADTQYF. The CDR3 coding sequence is TGTGCCAGCAGCTTAGCCCCCGGGACTCCCGTGACTACCCCCGAGAGGGCAGATACGCAGTATTTT.

In its sample, this clone was seen a few times. The rearrangement joins TRBV6-5 to TRBJ2-5, with D unclear. Looked up from germline, CDR1 is MNHEY and CDR2 is SVGAGI. The CDR3 has 12 amino acids. V lost 6 bases and J 0 bases, leaving 5 bases between the germline ends. The CDR3 spells CASSTDQETQYF. The CDR3 DNA reads TGTGCCAGCAGCACAGACCAAGAGACCCAGTACTTC.

This clone has a handful of counts. The V and J genes are TRBV19 and TRBJ2-7, with 11 bases aligning to TRBD1. The length of the CDR3 is 14 residues. Germline lookup yields CDR1 LNHDA and CDR2 SQIVND (reference sequence). V lost 7 bases and J lost 3; bases outside the gene matches: 5. CDR3 loop: CASTPGQGDYEQYF. CDR3 DNA: TGTGCCAGTACCCCGGGACAGGGGGACTACGAGCAGTACTTC.

Of note for this clone: The same CDR3 also results from other DNA sequences found in this sample. The rearrangement uses TRBV19 and TRBJ1-5; D is undetermined. CDR3 length: 13 amino acids. Per the germline V gene, CDR1 is LNHDA and CDR2 is SQIVND (reference sequence). Trimming removed 3 bases from V and 7 bases from J, with 10 bases in between. This chain's CDR3 is CASSIGEEQPQHF. CDR3 nucleotides: TGTGCCAGTAGTATCGGGGAAGAACAGCCCCAGCATTTT.